One sample yielded the 27 T cell receptor beta chains listed below, sequenced in a study of neurological immune-mediated disorders. TCRdb analysed the 5' RACE reads with MiXCR anew, one entry per CDR3 protein. The sample lists approximately 24,000 distinct CDR3 sequences, roughly an eighth occurring once. The sequenced sample consisted of PBMCs. The receptor set was obtained from a woman in her thirties or forties with HTLV-1-associated myelopathy (HAM/TSP).

In its sample, this clonotype was seen many times. The rearrangement joins TRBV10-2 to TRBJ2-7, with TRBD1 as a possible D gene (6 bases). The CDR3 covers 13 residues. Germline V gene data show CDR1 as WSHSY and CDR2 as SAAADI. V shed 8 bases and J shed 3 bases, with 14 bases lying between them. CDR3 sequence: CASSAGVFYEQYF. The CDR3 DNA follows: TGCGCCAGCTCGGCAGGGGTCTTCTACGAGCAGTACTTC.

This clonotype came up many times. The chain joins TRBV7-2 to TRBJ1-4; D is unclear. Trimming took off 3 bases at V and 5 bases at J, with 7 bases between the two ends. CDR1 is SGHTA, CDR2 FQGNSA, per germline. There are 13 residues in the CDR3. In DNA, the CDR3 is TGTGCCAGCAGCTTTGGTCCAAATGAAAAACTGTTTTTT. It translates to CASSFGPNEKLFF. Together with reference TRBV7-2 and TRBJ1-4, the CDR3 gives the full variable domain: GAGVSQSPSNKVTEKGKDVELRCDPISGHTALYWYRQSLGQGLEFLIYFQGNSAPDKSGLPSDRFSAERTGGSVSTLTIQRTQQEDSAVYLCASSFGPNEKLFFGSGTQLSVL.

In its sample, this clonotype was seen many times. The rearrangement joins TRBV18 to TRBJ1-3, with a weak D call TRBD1 (5 bases). The CDR3 has 15 amino acids. Trimming pared 0 bases from V and 4 bases from J, leaving 10 bases between. Germline CDR1 is KGHSH and CDR2 is LQKENI. The CDR3 loop reads CASSPPAGNGNTIYF. Here the CDR3 DNA reads TGTGCCAGCTCACCACCGGCAGGGAACGGAAACACCATATATTTT.

At least ten counts were recorded for this clonotype. The chain couples TRBV9 to TRBJ2-3; D gene uncertain. CDR3 length: 14 amino acids. CDR1 and CDR2 from the germline V gene are SGDLS and YYNGEE. Trimming left V 7 bases short and J 6 bases short, with 18 bases between. The CDR3, as DNA: TGTGCCAGCGGGTCCGGACCAAAATTGGATACGCAGTATTTT. This sequence encodes CASGSGPKLDTQYF. Looking up the rest from reference TRBV9 and TRBJ2-3 gives the full variable domain: DSGVTQTPKHLITATGQRVTLRCSPRSGDLSVYWYQQSLDQGLQFLIQYYNGEERAKGNILERFSAQQFPDLHSELNLSSLELGDSALYFCASGSGPKLDTQYFGPGTRLTVL.

This clonotype was observed at least ten times. This rearrangement joins TRBV7-2 to TRBJ1-2; D unresolved. Trimming took 3 bases from V and 2 from J, leaving 7 bases between them. Germline-derived CDR1 and CDR2 are SGHTA and FQGNSA. This CDR3 is built from 13 residues. The CDR3 nucleotides read TGTGCCAGCAGCTTTACAGAGAACTATGGCTACACCTTC. Its translation is CASSFTENYGYTF.

At least ten counts were recorded for this clonotype. This chain joins TRBV5-6 and TRBJ2-5; the D gene could be TRBD1 or TRBD2 (5 bases each). The germline V and J ends were trimmed by 1 base and 2 bases, with 12 bases remaining between them. This CDR3 spans 15 amino acids. Germline-derived CDR1 and CDR2 are SGHDT and YYEEEE. The CDR3 sequence: CASSLSSGSQETQYF. DNA of the CDR3: TGTGCCAGCAGCTTGAGTTCAGGGAGTCAAGAGACCCAGTACTTC. The complete variable domain, with remaining parts taken from reference TRBV5-6 and TRBJ2-5, reads DAGVTQSPTHLIKTRGQQVTLRCSPKSGHDTVSWYQQALGQGPQFIFQYYEEEERQRGNFPDRFSGHQFPNYSSELNVNALLLGDSALYLCASSLSSGSQETQYFGPGTRLLVL.

This clonotype came up many times. V and J are TRBV4-2 and TRBJ2-3, with 14 bases that match TRBD2. This CDR3 is 18 amino acids long. The germline gives CDR1 LGHNA, CDR2 YNFKEQ. Trimming cost V 1 base and J 1 base; bases outside gene matches: 4. This CDR3 reads CASSQGTSGGLGTDTQYF. The CDR3 DNA reads as TGTGCCAGCAGCCAAGGGACTAGCGGGGGGCTTGGCACAGATACGCAGTATTTT.

This clonotype has a count of ten or more. V and J are TRBV6-5 and TRBJ1-5; D is unclear. Germline CDR1 reads MNHEY; CDR2 reads SVGAGI. Trimming took off 8 bases at V and 2 bases at J, with 13 bases between the two ends. The CDR3 runs to 14 residues. This chain's CDR3 is CASGSREGNQPQHF. Written as DNA, the CDR3 is TGTGCCAGCGGCTCACGGGAGGGCAATCAGCCCCAGCATTTT.

The table lists this clonotype with many counts. The V and J genes are TRBV20-1 and TRBJ2-1, with 9 bases identical to TRBD2. Germline V gene lookup returns CDR1 DFQATT and CDR2 SNEGSKA (reference sequence). V lost 2 bases, J lost 1 base, and 3 bases stayed unmatched. This CDR3 comprises 15 residues. The CDR3 region is CSARQSGGSYNEQFF. The CDR3, as DNA: TGCAGTGCTAGACAGAGCGGGGGGTCCTACAATGAGCAGTTCTTC.

In its sample, this clonotype was seen many times. The chain links TRBV7-6 to TRBJ2-6; no reliable D call. Germline loops: CDR1 SGHVS, CDR2 FNYEAQ. Deletions cut 7 bases from V and 0 bases from J, with 16 bases between. There are 17 residues in the CDR3. The CDR3 nucleotides read TGTGCCAGCATAGGCCAGCCATTAAGCTCTGGGGCCAACGTCCTGACTTTC. The encoded protein is CASIGQPLSSGANVLTF. Looking up the rest from reference TRBV7-6 and TRBJ2-6 gives the full variable domain: GAGVSQSPRYKVTKRGQDVALRCDPISGHVSLYWYRQALGQGPEFLTYFNYEAQQDKSGLPNDRFSAERPEGSISTLTIQRTEQRDSAMYRCASIGQPLSSGANVLTFGAGSRLTVL.

This clonotype was detected many times. The chain combines TRBV12-3 or TRBV12-4 with TRBJ1-5; TRBD1 agrees at 7 bases. With 7 bases clipped from V and 5 bases from J, the junction kept 8 bases outside the gene matches. The CDR3 is 14 amino acids. This CDR3 reads CASNIQGPDQPQHF. The CDR3, as DNA: TGTGCCAGCAACATACAGGGGCCGGATCAGCCCCAGCATTTT.

This clonotype was recorded at least ten times. The chain employs TRBV14 and TRBJ2-3; D possibly corresponds to TRBD2 (6 bases). This CDR3 has 15 amino acids. Trimming stripped 5 bases from V and 2 bases from J, with 14 bases between. Looked up from germline, CDR1 is SGHDN and CDR2 is FVKESK. The DNA for the CDR3 is TGTGCCAGCAGCAACCTCGGAGGGGCCACAGATACGCAGTATTTT. It translates to CASSNLGGATDTQYF.

At least ten counts were recorded for this clonotype. The chain couples TRBV7-9 to TRBJ1-3; 7 bases line up with TRBD1. The V gene end was trimmed by 4 bases and the J gene end by 2 bases; junction bases not matched to a gene: 2. This CDR3 is 14 amino acids long. CDR1 SEHNR and CDR2 FQNEAQ come from the germline V gene (reference sequence). CDR3: CASSSGTAGNTIYF. In DNA, the CDR3 is TGTGCCAGCAGCTCCGGGACAGCTGGAAACACCATATATTTT.

Many counts were recorded for this clonotype. The chain has TRBV7-3 and TRBJ1-1; D gene ambiguous. The ends were cut back, 1 base at V and 1 base at J, with 4 bases in the middle. The CDR3 loop spans 13 amino acids. Germline values: CDR1 SGHTA, CDR2 FQGTGA. The CDR3 bases are TGTGCCAGCAGCTTAATCAGGAACACTGAAGCTTTCTTT. This codes for CASSLIRNTEAFF.

This clonotype was counted ten times or more. The V and J genes are TRBV4-2 and TRBJ1-5; tentatively, D is TRBD1 (6 bases). V gave up 4 bases and J gave up 3 bases, with 16 bases separating them. The CDR3 sequence is 16 residues long. The germline CDR1 and CDR2 sequences are LGHNA and YNFKEQ. Here the CDR3 reads CASSPRGMEFNQPQHF. CDR3 nucleotides: TGTGCCAGCAGCCCCAGGGGAATGGAGTTCAATCAGCCCCAGCATTTT.

This clonotype is medium-sized (0.01 to 0.1%) within its sample. The chain links TRBV5-1 to TRBJ2-7; possible D gene TRBD1, 5 bases. The CDR3 is 14 residues long. Germline V gene lookup returns CDR1 SGHRS and CDR2 YFSETQ. V lost 4 bases to trimming and J lost 3 bases, with 14 bases between them. In DNA form, the CDR3 reads TGCGCCAGCAGCGTAACAGGCGGTGGCTACGAGCAGTACTTC. This gives the protein CASSVTGGGYEQYF.

This clonotype has at least ten counts. The chain couples TRBV5-1 to TRBJ2-2, with D possibly called TRBD1 or TRBD2 (5 bases each). V was pared by 0 bases and J by 4 bases, with 22 bases between. Germline lookup yields CDR1 SGHRS and CDR2 YFSETQ. The length of the CDR3 is 19 residues. Here the CDR3 DNA reads TGCGCCAGCAGCTTGGATCCGACGTTGCGAGGTGGGACCACCGGGGAGCTGTTTTTT. Translated: CASSLDPTLRGGTTGELFF.

This clonotype was counted once. The chain combines TRBV7-8 with TRBJ2-3; 8 nucleotides agree with TRBD1. V lost 3 bases to trimming and J lost 4 bases; unmatched junction nucleotides: 3. The CDR3 runs to 14 residues. The germline V gene encodes CDR1 SGHVS and CDR2 FQNEAQ. CDR3 protein: CASSLDRDADTQYF. In DNA, the CDR3 is TGTGCCAGCAGCTTGGACAGGGACGCAGATACGCAGTATTTT.

This clonotype was detected many times. This chain joins TRBV20-1 and TRBJ2-3; D possibly matches TRBD1 or TRBD2 (5 bases each). Germline V gives CDR1 DFQATT, CDR2 SNEGSKA (reference sequence). There are 14 residues in the CDR3. Trimming pared 6 bases from V and 5 bases from J, leaving 18 bases between. The CDR3 here is CSARRGPDGDTQYF. The CDR3 nucleotides read TGCAGTGCAAGACGGGGCCCAGACGGAGATACGCAGTATTTT.

Ten or more counts support this clonotype. The CDR3 protein is CASSLEGGARDTQYF. CDR3 coding DNA: TGTGCCAGCAGCCTAGAGGGGGGAGCGCGGGATACGCAGTATTTT. The chain is built from TRBV9 and TRBJ2-3; D is perhaps TRBD1 or TRBD2 (6 bases each). This CDR3 has 15 amino acids. Deletions cut 4 bases from V and 6 bases from J, with 18 bases between. Germline CDR1 SGDLS, CDR2 YYNGEE. Full variable domain (rest looked up from reference TRBV9 and TRBJ2-3): DSGVTQTPKHLITATGQRVTLRCSPRSGDLSVYWYQQSLDQGLQFLIQYYNGEERAKGNILERFSAQQFPDLHSELNLSSLELGDSALYFCASSLEGGARDTQYFGPGTRLTVL.

Many counts were recorded for this clonotype. This chain connects TRBV24-1 to TRBJ1-4; TRBD1 agrees at 7 bases. Germline-derived CDR1 and CDR2 are KGHDR and SFDVKD. This CDR3 contains 17 residues. V dropped 4 bases and J dropped 6; count of bases not matched to a gene: 13. The CDR3 sequence: CATSDPGQDHGDEKLFF. CDR3 sequence (DNA): TGTGCCACCAGTGACCCTGGACAGGACCACGGAGATGAAAAACTGTTTTTT.

The J gene is TRBJ2-1, the V gene TRBV3-1; 8 bases fit TRBD2. Trimming cost V 6 bases and J 8 bases; bases outside gene matches: 12. This CDR3 region has 15 residues. Germline-derived CDR1 and CDR2 are LGHDT and YNNKEL (reference sequence). CDR3 coding DNA: TGTGCCAGCAGTCCCCCCGGGACTAGGACCCATGAGCAGTTCTTC. Its protein product is CASSPPGTRTHEQFF.

In its sample, this clonotype ranks as medium-sized (0.01 to 0.1%). The chain links TRBV14 to TRBJ2-1; 8 bases line up with TRBD2. The germline V gene has CDR1 SGHDN and CDR2 FVKESK. The CDR3 runs 17 residues. The V gene end was trimmed by 3 bases and the J gene end by 0 bases; junction bases not matched to a gene: 7. In DNA form, the CDR3 reads TGTGCCAGCAGCCAGATAGGGACTAGGAGCTCCTACAATGAGCAGTTCTTC. This translates into CASSQIGTRSSYNEQFF.

The sample holds many counts of this clonotype. This sequence joins TRBV5-1 and TRBJ2-7; D is possibly TRBD2 (5 bases). CDR1 and CDR2 (germline): SGHRS, YFSETQ. V was trimmed by 0 bases and J by 12 bases, leaving 16 bases between them. CDR3 length: 13 residues. The CDR3 reads CASSLGGQEASYF. As DNA, the CDR3 is TGCGCCAGCAGCTTGGGCGGGCAGGAAGCATCGTACTTC.

This chain joins TRBV20-1 and TRBJ2-5; D is possibly TRBD2 (6 bases). Germline CDR1 DFQATT, CDR2 SNEGSKA (reference sequence). V was clipped by 0 bases and J by 5 bases, with 19 bases between them. CDR3 length: 16 residues. Here the CDR3 reads CSARDFGVGEEETQYF. The CDR3 nucleotides read TGCAGTGCTAGAGATTTTGGGGTCGGGGAGGAGGAGACCCAGTACTTC.

At least ten counts were recorded for this clonotype. The chain uses TRBV4-1 and TRBJ2-5; D not resolved. This CDR3 has 13 amino acids. Looked up from germline, CDR1 is MGHRA and CDR2 is YSYEKL. V lost 1 base and J 5 bases, leaving 8 bases between the germline ends. In DNA, the CDR3 is TGCGCCAGCAGCCAAGTGTACCGCGAGACCCAGTACTTC. This codes for CASSQVYRETQYF.

This clonotype was recorded at least ten times. CDR3 residues: CSSPRDRLEGTEAFF. The CDR3 DNA sequence: TGCAGTTCCCCCCGGGACCGATTAGAGGGCACTGAAGCTTTCTTT. The genes are TRBV20-1 and TRBJ1-1, with a possible D match to TRBD1 (5 bases). V was trimmed by 8 bases and J by 4 bases, leaving 23 bases between them. The germline V gene encodes CDR1 DFQATT and CDR2 SNEGSKA (reference sequence). This CDR3 is 15 amino acids long.